Given below is one T cell receptor (beta chain) in context. The antigen is not known. Ipilimumab CTLA-4 blockade and focal radiation were given to patients with chemo-refractory metastatic non-small-cell lung cancer. This specimen belongs to a study of radiotherapy plus CTLA-4 blockade in lung cancer. Study overall: Roughly 17% of patients responded objectively, and around 32% achieved disease control.

Profiled with immunoSEQ multiplex PCR; TCRdb holds only in-frame clones, not every one. The profile shows about 80,000 clones, more than 80% of them singletons. There are 14 residues in the CDR3. Germline V gives CDR1 LNHDA, CDR2 SQIVND (reference sequence). V dropped 5 bases and J dropped 2 bases, with 11 bases sitting between them. Study observations and caveats: Reports identified early blood T cell clone dynamics, with interferon-beta, as the best response predictor. Peripheral blood showed expansion of tumor-derived TCR clones after radiotherapy and ipilimumab.

The TCR originated in a human donor with non-small cell lung cancer who had stable disease on radiotherapy plus ipilimumab. Sequencing was performed on peripheral blood, taken from a patient treated with radiotherapy plus ipilimumab. This rearrangement joins TRBV19 to TRBJ2-3; the D call may be TRBD1 or TRBD2 (5 bases each). CDR3 sequence: CASSLGTYTDTQYF. DNA of the CDR3: TGTGCCAGTAGTCTCGGGACCTACACAGATACGCAGTATTTT. The complete variable domain, with remaining parts taken from reference TRBV19 and TRBJ2-3, reads DGGITQSPKYLFRKEGQNVTLSCEQNLNHDAMYWYRQDPGQGLRLIYYSQIVNDFQKGDIAEGYSVSREKKESFPLTVTSAQKNPTAFYLCASSLGTYTDTQYFGPGTRLTVL.